The sequence of this T cell receptor beta chain was determined in a study of blood T cell repertoires in COVID-19. Libraries were prepared by immunoSEQ multiplex PCR; TCRdb keeps only in-frame clonotypes and omits some of them. Of 240,000 or so clones in the sample, over 65% are singletons; the top ten hold 3.3%. From germline, CDR1 is MNHNS and CDR2 SASEGT. This CDR3 is built from 16 residues. Trimming shortened V by 2 bases and J by 3 bases, and 14 bases separated the two germline ends. The receptor was isolated from a woman of 80 years or more with acute or convalescent COVID-19. The sequencing sample was made of peripheral blood. V usage is TRBV6-1 and J usage is TRBJ1-5, with D perhaps TRBD1 (5 bases). Here the CDR3 DNA reads TGTGCCAGCAGTGAAACTATCTGGGGCTTCAATCAGCCCCAGCATTTT. Translating it yields CASSETIWGFNQPQHF.